This T cell receptor (beta chain) appears in the sequencing data of a study of cytomegalovirus exposure and HLA in healthy donors. The PCR employed 60 Vbeta primers together with 13 Jbeta primers. The protocol was immunoSEQ multiplex PCR, while the TCRdb copy is restricted to in-frame clones and leaves out a portion. The table lists about 180,000 clones, around 76% of them singletons. Germline V gene data show CDR1 as MDHEN and CDR2 as SYDVKM. The CDR3 has 14 residues. V was trimmed by 6 bases and J by 3 bases, leaving 15 bases between them. The sample was PBMCs. This rearrangement joins TRBV28 to TRBJ2-7, with a tentative D call TRBD1 (6 bases). This receptor was identified in a man between 35 and 55 years old in good health and CMV-seronegative. CDR3 in amino acids: CASRIDRLDYEQYF. CDR3 nucleotides: TGTGCCAGCAGGATCGACAGGTTAGACTACGAGCAGTACTTC. The entire variable domain, with the rest obtained from reference TRBV28 and TRBJ2-7, is as follows: DVKVTQSSRYLVKRTGEKVFLECVQDMDHENMFWYRQDPGLGLRLIYFSYDVKMKEKGDIPEGYSVSREKKERFSLILESASTNQTSMYLCASRIDRLDYEQYFGPGTRLTVT.